This T cell receptor (beta chain) was sequenced during a study of T cells in Graves' hyperthyroidism and ophthalmopathy. Germline CDR1 reads SGHVS; CDR2 reads FQNEAQ. The CDR3 length is 16 residues. V shed 1 base, J shed 6 bases, and the junction held 8 bases outside the gene matches. RNA transcripts gave rise to amplified TCR beta CDR3 regions. Primed by the HTBI set, a first-round RT-PCR was run on the TCR CDR3. TCRdb itself ran the multiplex PCR reads through MiXCR, one entry per CDR3 protein. The repertoire has over 450,000 distinct CDR3 sequences, under 20% of them found once; the top ten carry around 17%.

The material sequenced was blood. The TCR was taken from a woman younger than 35 with Graves' ophthalmopathy. V and J are TRBV7-8 and TRBJ2-7; TRBD1 aligns across 11 bases. The CDR3 DNA sequence: TGTGCCAGCAGCTTAGGGGACAGGGGGACAGGTCTCGAGCAGTACTTC. Translated, it gives CASSLGDRGTGLEQYF.